Below, 25 T cell receptor beta chains from the same sample are listed, as sequenced in a study of monozygotic twins with inflammatory bowel disease. TCRdb derives one entry per CDR3 protein from the 5' RACE reads, leaving out DNA. Across more than 120,000 distinct CDR3 sequences, the top ten clones capture 2.4% of the sample. What was sequenced was blood. The receptors here all came from a human donor with ulcerative colitis or Crohn's disease, or a healthy co-twin of an affected twin (not recorded which).

The chain uses TRBV6-8 and TRBJ1-2; without DNA, the TCRdb call of TRBD1 cannot be checked. This CDR3 has 12 amino acids. The germline V gene encodes CDR1 MNHGY and CDR2 SAAAGT. CDR3 in amino acids: CPRGGHIYGYTF.

V gene TRBV24-1 combines with J gene TRBJ2-5. The CDR3 runs 13 residues. CDR1 and CDR2 from the germline V gene are KGHDR and SFDVKD. The CDR3 is CATSDFSGETQYF.

V usage is TRBV5-6 and J usage is TRBJ1-4; TCRdb returns TRBD1, unconfirmable since there is no DNA. The CDR3 length is 16 residues. Germline-derived CDR1 and CDR2 are SGHDT and YYEEEE. CDR3 in amino acids: CASSSGGTVYNEKLFF.

The chain is built from TRBV6-2 or TRBV6-3 and TRBJ2-2; no DNA is available, so the TRBD1 call from TCRdb remains unchecked. This CDR3 contains 15 residues. Germline assignment: CDR1 MNHEY and CDR2 SVGEGT. The CDR3 spells CASSYQGAHTGELFF.

This chain joins TRBV29-1 and TRBJ2-5; absent DNA, TCRdb's TRBD1 call cannot be checked. CDR1 is SQVTM and CDR2 is ANQGSEA in the germline V gene. The CDR3 has 12 amino acids. CDR3 protein: CSVDRGTETQYF.

The chain links TRBV24-1 to TRBJ1-2; no DNA is available, so the TRBD1 call from TCRdb remains unchecked. The CDR3 runs 15 residues. From germline, CDR1 is KGHDR and CDR2 SFDVKD. The CDR3 sequence: CATSHGTEINYGYTF.

V and J are TRBV7-2 and TRBJ2-5; the D gene TCRdb calls, TRBD2, cannot be checked with no DNA. This CDR3 has 17 amino acids. In germline, CDR1 is SGHTA, CDR2 FQGNSA. This chain's CDR3 is CASSLVGARKGQETQYF.

This sequence joins TRBV30 and TRBJ1-5. CDR3 length: 15 amino acids. Germline-derived CDR1 and CDR2 are GTSNPN and SVGIG (reference sequence). CDR3: CAWYGREVSNQPQHF. Together with reference TRBV30 and TRBJ1-5, the CDR3 gives the full variable domain: SQTIHQWPATLVQPVGSPLSLECTVEGTSNPNLYWYRQAAGRGLQLLFYSVGIGQISSEVPQNLSASRPQDRQFILSSKKLLLSDSGFYLCAWYGREVSNQPQHFGDGTRLSIL.

The CDR3 here is CASSYTRTSTDTQYF. This chain links TRBV6-5 with TRBJ2-3. The CDR3 runs to 15 residues. Germline-derived CDR1 and CDR2 are MNHEY and SVGAGI.

This rearrangement joins TRBV5-1 to TRBJ1-2. Germline-derived CDR1 and CDR2 are SGHRS and YFSETQ. The CDR3 spans 13 residues. The CDR3 region is CASSFYGENGYTF.

V usage is TRBV9 and J usage is TRBJ1-1; with no DNA, the TCRdb D assignment of TRBD1 cannot be verified. The V gene's germline CDR1 is SGDLS and CDR2 YYNGEE. The CDR3 runs 17 residues. The chain's CDR3 is CASSVGRGAAANTEAFF.

This chain joins TRBV5-1 and TRBJ2-7; TCRdb picks TRBD1, but there is no DNA to check that call. Germline V gene sequence: CDR1 SGHRS, CDR2 YFSETQ. The CDR3 loop spans 15 amino acids. CDR3 loop: CASSPRQGSTYEQYF.

The V and J genes are TRBV6-6 and TRBJ2-2; TCRdb proposes TRBD2, but this gene call is untestable without DNA. CDR3 length: 13 residues. Germline lookup yields CDR1 MNHNY and CDR2 SVGAGI (reference sequence). Here the CDR3 reads CASTPLPSGELFF.

The chain employs TRBV9 and TRBJ2-7; TCRdb's D call, TRBD1, is unchecked because there is no DNA. The CDR3 is 17 amino acids. CDR1 is SGDLS and CDR2 is YYNGEE in the germline V gene. CDR3 sequence reads: CASSVGAYGQGAYEQYF.

The V call is TRBV3-1, the J call TRBJ1-5. This CDR3 region has 15 residues. Germline V gene data show CDR1 as LGHDT and CDR2 as YNNKEL (reference sequence). CDR3 sequence: CASSQEGFSNQPQHF. Full variable domain (missing parts from reference TRBV3-1 and TRBJ1-5): DTAVSQTPKYLVTQMGNDKSIKCEQNLGHDTMYWYKQDSKKFLKIMFSYNNKELIINETVPNRFSPKSPDKAHLNLHINSLELGDSAVYFCASSQEGFSNQPQHFGDGTRLSIL.

The chain joins TRBV4-1 to TRBJ2-3; TCRdb returns TRBD1, unconfirmable since there is no DNA. The germline gives CDR1 MGHRA, CDR2 YSYEKL. The CDR3 is made up of 14 amino acids. CDR3: CASRDRGLRDTQYF.

The V and J genes are TRBV4-3 and TRBJ2-5; TCRdb names TRBD2, which stays unverified in the absence of DNA. Germline V gives CDR1 LGHNA, CDR2 YSLEER. CDR3 length: 17 amino acids. The CDR3 loop is CASSQSRAGGRILAQYF.

The CDR3 here is CASSPARDSMNTEAFF. The chain links TRBV7-2 to TRBJ1-1; TCRdb's D call of TRBD1 is untestable without DNA. Germline values: CDR1 SGHTA, CDR2 FQGNSA. CDR3 length: 16 residues.

The rearrangement joins TRBV9 to TRBJ1-1. The CDR3 is 13 amino acids. Looked up from germline, CDR1 is SGDLS and CDR2 is YYNGEE. This chain's CDR3 is CASSVESWTEAFF.

The chain carries TRBV5-6 and TRBJ2-1; the D call of TRBD1 rests on TCRdb alone, since no DNA is present to check it. The CDR3 contains 13 residues. The germline gives CDR1 SGHDT, CDR2 YYEEEE. CDR3 region: CASSLDERGEQFF.

This chain uses TRBV3-1 with TRBJ2-3; absent DNA, TCRdb's TRBD1 call cannot be checked. Germline V gene data show CDR1 as LGHDT and CDR2 as YNNKEL (reference sequence). The CDR3 has 16 residues. The CDR3 loop reads CASSRLDRRGRDTQYF.

The genes are TRBV7-9 and TRBJ2-7. The germline gives CDR1 SEHNR, CDR2 FQNEAQ (reference sequence). This CDR3 region has 16 residues. The CDR3 sequence: CASSLVISGWVYEQYF. Filled out from reference TRBV7-9 and TRBJ2-7, the complete variable domain reads DTGVSQNPRHKITKRGQNVTFRCDPISEHNRLYWYRQTLGQGPEFLTYFQNEAQLEKSRLLSDRFSAERPKGSFSTLEIQRTEQGDSAMYLCASSLVISGWVYEQYFGPGTRLTVT.

This rearrangement joins TRBV5-1 to TRBJ1-6. The CDR3 loop spans 16 amino acids. Germline-derived CDR1 and CDR2 are SGHRS and YFSETQ. The CDR3 is CASSAAPLQTNSPLHF. Full variable domain (remainder filled in from reference TRBV5-1 and TRBJ1-6): KAGVTQTPRYLIKTRGQQVTLSCSPISGHRSVSWYQQTPGQGLQFLFEYFSETQRNKGNFPGRFSGRQFSNSRSEMNVSTLELGDSALYLCASSAAPLQTNSPLHFGNGTRLTVT.

The chain's CDR3 is CASRQIIATDTQYF. The chain couples TRBV5-1 to TRBJ2-3. Germline V gives CDR1 SGHRS, CDR2 YFSETQ. The CDR3 has 14 amino acids.

The chain is built from TRBV6-4 and TRBJ2-7. The V gene's germline CDR1 is MRHNA and CDR2 SNTAGT. The CDR3 spans 11 residues. The CDR3 reads CASSDGYEQYF.